This T cell receptor (beta chain) is from a study of Ad26.COV2.S vaccination and SARS-CoV-2 variants. Study summary: Intramuscular Ad26.COV2.S doses were given once or twice, 56 days apart.

Data came from immunoSEQ multiplex PCR; TCRdb stores just in-frame clones and leaves some out. This repertoire shows more than 300,000 clones, about 86% found once; its top ten account for more than 1.5%. Treatment meaning: 19 received Ad26.COV2.S at low or high dose, single or two shots; roughly 5 received placebo; per-sample allocation not given. Specimens were obtained on day 63 following the first vaccine or placebo injection. Ad26.COV2.S expressed prefusion-stabilized spike from the original Wuhan strain. Notes on this clone: Its antigen is still unknown.

Whole-study results and caveats: Spike-specific responses of CD8+ and CD4+ T cells were reported to display substantial breadth after vaccination.

Germline V gene sequence: CDR1 SGHRS, CDR2 YFSETQ. This CDR3 region has 15 residues. The germline V and J ends were trimmed by 7 bases and 2 bases, with 15 bases remaining between them. Sequencing used peripheral blood, obtained in a trial of Ad26.COV2.S vaccine versus placebo. The gene calls are TRBV5-1 and TRBJ2-2, with D possibly being TRBD1 or TRBD2 (6 bases each). This TCR derives from a person between 18 and 60 years old who received the Ad26.COV2.S COVID-19 vaccine or a placebo. The CDR3 spells CASYEAGHNTGELFF. The CDR3 DNA follows: TGCGCCAGCTATGAGGCGGGACATAACACCGGGGAGCTGTTTTTT.